The 25 T cell receptor beta chains given below trace back to one sample, sequenced in a study of cytomegalovirus exposure and HLA in healthy donors. 13 Jbeta primers and 60 Vbeta primers were used for the PCR. Some clones are missing from TCRdb's copy, which holds only in-frame ones; the method was immunoSEQ multiplex PCR. Of under 200,000 clones listed, 82% are singletons. Sequencing input: PBMCs. The source of these receptors is a man in his fifties or sixties in good health and CMV-seropositive.

V is TRBV6-6 and J is TRBJ2-2, with D perhaps matching TRBD2 (6 bases). V was pared by 5 bases and J by 4 bases, with 17 bases between. The CDR3 length is 16 residues. Germline CDR1 reads MNHNY; CDR2 reads SVGAGI (reference sequence). CDR3 bases: TGTGCCAGCAGTCCAATGAGTCGGGGGAGCACCGGGGAGCTGTTTTTT. Amino acid sequence: CASSPMSRGSTGELFF.

The chain is built from TRBV4-1 and TRBJ2-1; 7 bases fit TRBD2. The junction had 13 bases not matched to a gene; V was cut back by 1 base and J by 10 bases. The CDR3 is made up of 16 amino acids. Germline V gene lookup returns CDR1 MGHRA and CDR2 YSYEKL. CDR3 protein: CASSQVRREFNGEQFF. CDR3 sequence (DNA): TGCGCCAGCAGCCAAGTTCGGCGGGAGTTTAACGGGGAGCAGTTCTTC.

The V and J genes are TRBV27 and TRBJ1-1; a weak D match, TRBD1 (5 bases). The CDR3 totals 16 residues. Germline V lookup: CDR1 MNHEY, CDR2 SMNVEV (reference sequence). V dropped 6 bases and J dropped 1 base, with 18 bases sitting between them. The CDR3, as DNA: TGTGCCAGCAGACCCGGGGCTCCGGGGGGGAACACTGAAGCTTTCTTT. It specifies CASRPGAPGGNTEAFF.

The V gene is TRBV5-4, the J gene TRBJ2-3; 7 nucleotides align to TRBD1. The CDR3 consists of 14 residues. Germline loops: CDR1 SGHNT, CDR2 YYREEE (reference sequence). V lost 4 bases, J lost 4 bases, and 6 bases stayed unmatched. This CDR3 is CASSNRQGADTQYF. The CDR3 coding sequence is TGTGCCAGCAGCAACCGTCAGGGGGCAGATACGCAGTATTTT. Combining the CDR3 with reference TRBV5-4 and TRBJ2-3 gives the whole variable domain ETGVTQSPTHLIKTRGQQVTLRCSSQSGHNTVSWYQQALGQGPQFIFQYYREEENGRGNFPPRFSGLQFPNYSSELNVNALELDDSALYLCASSNRQGADTQYFGPGTRLTVL.

The chain uses TRBV4-1 and TRBJ2-5; 13 bases line up with TRBD2. The CDR3 sequence is 16 residues long. Germline V gene data show CDR1 as MGHRA and CDR2 as YSYEKL. The trim removed 0 bases at V and 4 bases at J, leaving 2 bases unmatched. In DNA, the CDR3 is TGCGCCAGCAGCCAAGAGGGACTAGCGGGGTCAGAGACCCAGTACTTC. Its protein product is CASSQEGLAGSETQYF.

The chain combines TRBV6-5 with TRBJ2-2, with TRBD2 identical over 9 bases. The CDR3 runs 15 residues. Germline V gene data show CDR1 as MNHEY and CDR2 as SVGAGI. The V gene end was trimmed by 6 bases and the J gene end by 3 bases; junction bases not matched to a gene: 5. The CDR3 protein is CASSRTSAYTGELFF. The CDR3 DNA reads TGTGCCAGCAGCCGGACTAGCGCGTACACCGGGGAGCTGTTTTTT.

The CDR3 nucleotides are TGCGCCAGCAGCCAGGGACTGGAGGGTTGGTCTGGCTACACCTTC. Its protein product is CASSQGLEGWSGYTF. The gene calls are TRBV4-3 and TRBJ1-2, with D perhaps TRBD1 (5 bases). V was cut by 3 bases and J by 7 bases, with 18 bases left in between. CDR1 LGHNA and CDR2 YSLEER come from the germline V gene. The CDR3 covers 15 residues.

The chain recombines TRBV5-4 with TRBJ2-3; TRBD1 aligns across 7 bases. J gave up 3 bases and V 4 bases, and 8 bases lay outside the gene matches. The CDR3 spans 15 residues. Germline V gene sequence: CDR1 SGHNT, CDR2 YYREEE (reference sequence). The CDR3 sequence: CASSTRQGRTDTQYF. CDR3 sequence (DNA): TGTGCCAGCAGCACCAGACAGGGTCGTACAGATACGCAGTATTTT.

This chain joins TRBV11-2 and TRBJ1-1; 7 bases are shared with TRBD1. CDR1 is SGHAT, CDR2 FQNNGV, per germline. V dropped 3 bases and J dropped 4; count of bases not matched to a gene: 2. The CDR3 sequence is 13 residues long. DNA for the CDR3: TGTGCCAGCAGCTTTGGGACAGCCACTGAAGCTTTCTTT. This gives the protein CASSFGTATEAFF.

The gene calls are TRBV27 and TRBJ2-5, with TRBD2 identical over 12 bases. This CDR3 is 13 amino acids long. The germline gives CDR1 MNHEY, CDR2 SMNVEV (reference sequence). The trim removed 8 bases at V and 6 bases at J, leaving 4 bases unmatched. Here the CDR3 DNA reads TGTGCCAGCGCCCTAGCGGGAGGGCAGACCCAGTACTTC. It codes for CASALAGGQTQYF.

The V call is TRBV28, the J call TRBJ2-7, with 8 bases identical to TRBD2. Germline CDR1 and CDR2: MDHEN and SYDVKM. J was trimmed by 5 bases and V by 6 bases; bases with no gene match: 9. This CDR3 has 14 residues. CDR3 region: CASRGAGVPHEQYF. CDR3 nucleotide sequence: TGTGCCAGCAGGGGAGCGGGAGTCCCACACGAGCAGTACTTC. The complete variable domain, with remaining parts taken from reference TRBV28 and TRBJ2-7, reads DVKVTQSSRYLVKRTGEKVFLECVQDMDHENMFWYRQDPGLGLRLIYFSYDVKMKEKGDIPEGYSVSREKKERFSLILESASTNQTSMYLCASRGAGVPHEQYFGPGTRLTVT.

The chain is built from TRBV7-2 and TRBJ2-2, with D perhaps matching TRBD2 (7 bases). CDR1 and CDR2 (germline): SGHTA, FQGNSA. CDR3 size: 15 residues. V was cut by 4 bases and J by 4 bases, with 13 bases left in between. The CDR3 DNA is TGTGCCAGCAGCTGGGGGGGCCAGGGCACCGGGGAGCTGTTTTTT. Translation gives CASSWGGQGTGELFF.

The V and J genes are TRBV6-1 and TRBJ2-5; D is unresolved. The CDR3 sequence is 14 residues long. Trimming removed 0 bases from V and 7 bases from J, with 12 bases in between. Germline V CDR1 and CDR2: MNHNS, SASEGT. This CDR3 is CASSEARRSGTQYF. Here the CDR3 DNA reads TGTGCCAGCAGTGAAGCGCGCAGATCAGGGACCCAGTACTTC.

The gene calls are TRBV27 and TRBJ2-1, with 12 bases identical to TRBD2. The junction had 9 bases not matched to a gene; V was cut back by 4 bases and J by 2 bases. This CDR3 spans 18 amino acids. CDR1 and CDR2 (germline): MNHEY, SMNVEV (reference sequence). CDR3 nucleotides: TGTGCCAGCAGTTCCCCCGGGACTAGCGGGTGGGCCTACAATGAGCAGTTCTTC. Amino acid sequence: CASSSPGTSGWAYNEQFF.

This clone has only one observation. This sequence joins TRBV28 and TRBJ2-7; weak D call: TRBD1 (6 bases). The germline gives CDR1 MDHEN, CDR2 SYDVKM. This CDR3 spans 12 amino acids. V was shortened by 6 bases and J by 5 bases, with 11 bases between the two germline ends. CDR3 residues: CASRQGRDEQYF. CDR3 DNA: TGTGCCAGCAGACAGGGTAGAGACGAGCAGTACTTC.

This rearrangement joins TRBV30 to TRBJ1-5; D remains unclear. The V and J ends lost 4 bases and 2 bases respectively, with 6 bases between them. In germline, CDR1 is GTSNPN, CDR2 SVGIG (reference sequence). This CDR3 has 12 amino acids. The CDR3 loop reads CAWTTGNQPQHF. The CDR3 DNA sequence: TGTGCCTGGACGACTGGCAATCAGCCCCAGCATTTT.

The chain links TRBV18 to TRBJ1-3; D might be TRBD1 (6 bases). The germline V gene has CDR1 KGHSH and CDR2 LQKENI. V was pared by 2 bases and J by 5 bases, with 13 bases between. The CDR3 has 15 residues. Here the CDR3 reads CASSPSSGERNTIYF. The CDR3 nucleotides read TGTGCCAGCTCACCATCATCAGGGGAACGAAACACCATATATTTT.

The V gene is TRBV19, the J gene TRBJ1-5; D is undetermined. This CDR3 has 13 amino acids. V was trimmed by 4 bases and J by 4 bases, leaving 8 bases between them. The germline CDR1 and CDR2 sequences are LNHDA and SQIVND (reference sequence). CDR3 sequence: CASSSQANQPQHF. The CDR3, as DNA: TGTGCCAGTAGTAGCCAGGCGAATCAGCCCCAGCATTTT.

V usage is TRBV7-9 and J usage is TRBJ2-5, with TRBD1 matching 8 bases. J was trimmed by 4 bases and V by 5 bases; bases with no gene match: 9. This CDR3 contains 15 residues. Germline-derived CDR1 and CDR2 are SEHNR and FQNEAQ (reference sequence). The DNA of the CDR3 is TGTGCCAGCAGCCCCCAGACAGGGGTGGGAGAGACCCAGTACTTC. It specifies CASSPQTGVGETQYF. The entire variable domain, with the rest obtained from reference TRBV7-9 and TRBJ2-5, is as follows: DTGVSQNPRHKITKRGQNVTFRCDPISEHNRLYWYRQTLGQGPEFLTYFQNEAQLEKSRLLSDRFSAERPKGSFSTLEIQRTEQGDSAMYLCASSPQTGVGETQYFGPGTRLLVL.

This rearrangement joins TRBV7-3 to TRBJ2-7, with 9 bases aligning to TRBD1. With V trimmed by 2 bases and J by 2 bases, 1 base remained unmatched. Per germline, CDR1 SGHTA and CDR2 FQGTGA. The CDR3 loop spans 14 amino acids. The CDR3: CASSLGTGPYEQYF. DNA of the CDR3: TGTGCCAGCAGCTTAGGGACAGGGCCCTACGAGCAGTACTTC.

This sequence joins TRBV14 and TRBJ2-3; 10 bases line up with TRBD1. The CDR3 has 16 amino acids. Per the germline V gene, CDR1 is SGHDN and CDR2 is FVKESK. The V gene end was trimmed by 5 bases and the J gene end by 4 bases; junction bases not matched to a gene: 9. The CDR3 DNA reads as TGTGCCAGCAGCTCACGGGGACAGGGGTTCGCAGATACGCAGTATTTT. This gives the protein CASSSRGQGFADTQYF.

The rearrangement joins TRBV30 to TRBJ1-5; 7 nucleotides line up with TRBD1. Germline loops: CDR1 GTSNPN, CDR2 SVGIG (reference sequence). CDR3 size: 16 residues. Unmatched junction bases numbered 9, after V lost 2 bases and J lost 2 bases. This CDR3 reads CAWSKGQALGNQPQHF. The CDR3 nucleotides read TGTGCCTGGAGTAAAGGACAGGCCTTAGGCAATCAGCCCCAGCATTTT. Combining the CDR3 with reference TRBV30 and TRBJ1-5 gives the whole variable domain SQTIHQWPATLVQPVGSPLSLECTVEGTSNPNLYWYRQAAGRGLQLLFYSVGIGQISSEVPQNLSASRPQDRQFILSSKKLLLSDSGFYLCAWSKGQALGNQPQHFGDGTRLSIL.

The chain has TRBV6-5 and TRBJ2-7; 12 bases agree with TRBD2. The V gene end was trimmed by 6 bases and the J gene end by 5 bases; junction bases not matched to a gene: 8. Germline V gives CDR1 MNHEY, CDR2 SVGAGI. The CDR3 is 15 amino acids. Here the CDR3 DNA reads TGTGCCAGCAGAAAAACTAGCGGGAGGCGCGACGAGCAGTACTTC. It encodes CASRKTSGRRDEQYF.

This clone was seen a single time. The chain has TRBV10-3 and TRBJ2-7; D gene unclear. This CDR3 is built from 14 residues. Trimming stripped 0 bases from V and 3 bases from J, with 9 bases between. Per germline, CDR1 ENHRY and CDR2 SYGVKD. The CDR3 protein is CAISESDSYYEQYF. Written as DNA, the CDR3 is TGTGCCATCAGTGAGTCCGACTCCTACTACGAGCAGTACTTC.

In its sample, this clone was seen a few times. V gene TRBV5-4 combines with J gene TRBJ1-1, with 8 bases lining up with TRBD1. The CDR3 covers 14 residues. Trimming removed 3 bases from V and 4 bases from J; junction bases left unmatched: 5. In germline, CDR1 is SGHNT, CDR2 YYREEE (reference sequence). The CDR3 DNA reads as TGTGCCAGCAGCTGGACAGGGAGTGGCACTGAAGCTTTCTTT. It is translated as CASSWTGSGTEAFF. Based on the CDR3 plus reference TRBV5-4 and TRBJ1-1, the full variable domain is ETGVTQSPTHLIKTRGQQVTLRCSSQSGHNTVSWYQQALGQGPQFIFQYYREEENGRGNFPPRFSGLQFPNYSSELNVNALELDDSALYLCASSWTGSGTEAFFGQGTRLTVV.